This T cell receptor beta chain emerged from a study of cytomegalovirus exposure and HLA in healthy donors. This clone has more than one count but fewer than ten. The PCR ran on 60 Vbeta and 13 Jbeta primers. Clones were read by immunoSEQ multiplex PCR, and TCRdb kept only the in-frame ones, dropping some. The sample lists approximately 180,000 clones, around 79% seen once, with 1.6% in the top ten. Sequencing was performed on PBMCs. The source is a woman aged 45-60 years in good health and CMV-seronegative.

The CDR3 sequence: CASRTSDRKGSNVLTF. CDR3 sequence (DNA): TGTGCCAGCAGAACTTCGGACAGGAAGGGTTCCAACGTCCTGACTTTC. The chain joins TRBV27 to TRBJ2-6; 7 bases are shared with TRBD1. The length of the CDR3 is 16 residues. Losses at the gene ends were 6 bases for V and 8 bases for J; bases not matched to a gene: 13. Germline CDR1 and CDR2: MNHEY and SMNVEV (reference sequence).